This T cell receptor (beta chain) was observed in a study of blood T cell repertoires in COVID-19. Study-wide context: PBMCs, B-cell-depleted T cells, or T cells provided the cDNA or gDNA that made up the material.

Sequencing used immunoSEQ multiplex PCR; TCRdb keeps in-frame clones, though not all of them. This sample has hundreds of thousands of clones; around 88% occur once, and the top ten carry about 6%. Residents of about two dozen US areas, aged about 18 to 95 years, made up the participants. This CDR3 contains 14 residues. Trimming took 10 bases from V and 12 from J; bases not matched to a gene: 18. Germline values: CDR1 MNHEY, CDR2 SVGAGI. Sequences were obtained from PBMCs or T cells enriched from blood (not recorded which). The V gene is TRBV6-5, the J gene TRBJ2-1, with 7 bases lining up with TRBD2. This receptor was taken from a woman in her 40s who had recovered from COVID-19. The CDR3 here is CATRRTITGTTQFF. The DNA for the CDR3 is TGTGCCACTCGACGCACAATAACCGGGACTACGCAGTTCTTC.